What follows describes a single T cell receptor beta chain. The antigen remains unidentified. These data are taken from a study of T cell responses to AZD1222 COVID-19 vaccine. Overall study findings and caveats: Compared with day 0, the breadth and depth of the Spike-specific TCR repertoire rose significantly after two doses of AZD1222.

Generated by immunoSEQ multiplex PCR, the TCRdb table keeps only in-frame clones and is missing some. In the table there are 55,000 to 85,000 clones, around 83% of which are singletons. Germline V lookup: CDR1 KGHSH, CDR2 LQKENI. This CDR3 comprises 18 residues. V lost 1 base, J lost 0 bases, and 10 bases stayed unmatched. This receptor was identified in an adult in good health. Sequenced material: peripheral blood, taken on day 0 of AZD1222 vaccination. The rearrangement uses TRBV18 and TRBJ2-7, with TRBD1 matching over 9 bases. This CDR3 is CASSPLSWGQGSSYEQYF. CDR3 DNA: TGTGCCAGCTCACCACTGAGTTGGGGACAGGGTAGCTCCTACGAGCAGTACTTC.